This TCR beta chain was captured by sequencing in a study of shared clonotypes between healthy human individuals. This clone was picked up a small number of times. Generated by immunoSEQ multiplex PCR, the TCRdb table keeps only in-frame clones and is missing some. The sample records approximately 100,000 clones, roughly 69% being singletons. The receptor was derived from a man aged 30 to 39 in good health. Sequenced: memory CD8+ T cells sorted from blood. Subset: CD45RO+ cells pooled with CCR7-negative TemRA cells.

CDR3 amino acids: CASSYNTGFSYEQYF. In DNA, the CDR3 is TGTGCCAGCAGCTACAACACAGGGTTCTCCTACGAGCAGTACTTC. This chain uses TRBV7-8 with TRBJ2-7; TRBD1 is a possible D gene (6 bases). V lost 4 bases, J lost 0 bases, and 13 bases lay in between. In germline, CDR1 is SGHVS, CDR2 FQNEAQ. The CDR3 covers 15 residues.